Below are 2 T cell receptor beta chains sequenced from a single sample in a study of blood T cell repertoires in COVID-19. TCRdb keeps only in-frame clones here, not all; method: immunoSEQ multiplex PCR. The sample contains roughly 380,000 clones, roughly 85% of which appear only once. Sequencing was performed on peripheral blood. The receptors here all came from a woman aged 18-29 years with acute or convalescent COVID-19.

This chain joins TRBV21-1 and TRBJ1-1; the table's D call of TRBD1 was not tested on the DNA. TRBV21-1 has pseudogene status. This CDR3 has 19 amino acids. The CDR3 nucleotides read TGTGCCCGAGTAAACCACAGATCGGGACAGGGGCGTATGAACACTGAAGCTTTCTTT. Amino acids: CARVNHRSGQGRMNTEAFF.

J is TRBJ2-1 and V is TRBV19, with D maybe TRBD2 (6 bases). The CDR3 totals 15 residues. Germline V gene sequence: CDR1 LNHDA, CDR2 SQIVND (reference sequence). Deletions cut 4 bases from V and 0 bases from J, with 10 bases between. The CDR3 loop reads CASSRRGSSYNEQFF. The CDR3 DNA sequence: TGTGCCAGTAGTAGGAGGGGTAGCTCCTACAATGAGCAGTTCTTC.